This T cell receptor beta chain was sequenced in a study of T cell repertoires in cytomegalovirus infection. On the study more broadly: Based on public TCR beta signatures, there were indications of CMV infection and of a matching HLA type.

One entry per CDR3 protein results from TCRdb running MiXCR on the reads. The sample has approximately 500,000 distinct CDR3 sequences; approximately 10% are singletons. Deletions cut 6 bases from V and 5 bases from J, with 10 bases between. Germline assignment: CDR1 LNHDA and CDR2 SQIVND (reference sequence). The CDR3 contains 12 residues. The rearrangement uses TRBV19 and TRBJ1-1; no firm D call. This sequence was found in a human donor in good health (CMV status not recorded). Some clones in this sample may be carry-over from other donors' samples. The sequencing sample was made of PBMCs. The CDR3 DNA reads TGTGCCAGTAGCTACTTAAAAACTGAAGCTTTCTTT. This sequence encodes CASSYLKTEAFF.